This T cell receptor beta chain was captured in a study of blood T cells in healthy people across ages (dated by TCRdb to about 2015). Study-wide context: In model experiments, template switching captured roughly one uniquely barcoded TCR beta cDNA molecule for every two T cells. Using deep sequencing normalized with unique cDNA molecular identifiers, the study measured how TCR beta repertoire diversity changes with age. The donors were split into four age groups: young (average 16 years), middle-aged (roughly 42), aged (approximately 60) and long-lived (approximately 80). To avoid experimental bias, donors of different ages were distributed randomly across sequencing lanes. Using the same blood draw, the study looked at two additional independent replicas of 1 million unique cDNA reads for two donors, one aged 18 to 30 and the other aged 80 or older. Summary of the overall study and its limitations: Donor CMV infection status was unknown, potentially confounding age-related changes in expanded clonotypes. Since profiling was done on bulk unsorted PBMCs, naive and antigen-experienced compartments could not be conclusively compared. The percentage of naive T cells measured by flow cytometry correlated strongly with observed TCR beta diversity. Compared with the aged group, more naive CD4+ T cells, fewer expanded clones and increased TCR diversity were shown by the long-lived group, suggesting age selection. Estimates of total diversity based on one million sequenced T cells were considered lower bounds and underestimates. As age increased, observed TCR beta diversity per million T cells dropped in a roughly linear way, and a significant reduction was already evident by age around 41.

The donors were roughly 38 Caucasian individuals from Russia, aged roughly 6 to 100 years, who were systemically healthy. Around 10 milliliters of peripheral blood were collected from each donor into EDTA-treated Vacutainer tubes. Ficoll-Paque density-gradient centrifugation was used to isolate PBMCs, with at least 6.5 million per sample. Trizol reagent was used to extract total RNA from the PBMCs, yielding at least 6 micrograms per sample. For every donor, an aliquot of PBMCs went through flow cytometry to measure the percentages of naive CD45RAhigh/CD27high T cells. The library came from 5' RACE. The data were produced on an Illumina HiSeq 2500. A second PCR of about 6 to 11 cycles was run with a J-beta primer mix and a sample-barcoded 5' primer. A unique molecular identifier was introduced onto each TCR beta cDNA molecule by a template-switch 5' adaptor carrying 12 random nucleotides. Each sample yielded at least 2.5 million CDR3-containing paired-end reads. First-strand cDNA was synthesized from all RNA with the Mint cDNA synthesis kit, primed by a TRBC-specific oligonucleotide. All cDNA was treated with uracil-DNA glycosylase and then went through a first 18-cycle PCR with the universal primers M1SS and BC2_uni_R. The source study handled its data this way. For normalization, 1 million high-quality reads were randomly selected from each sample, with every read carrying a distinct molecular identifier. Instead of being binned into consensus sequences, reads that shared molecular identifiers were thrown out. CDR3 identification, clonotype clustering and error correction used MiTCR with a Q25 quality threshold and the strictest error-elimination algorithm. A nonparametric unseen species model using Euler transformation provided a lower-bound estimate of total TCR beta diversity. The public reads were reprocessed in TCRdb via fastp at Q25 and MiXCR, keeping in-frame beta chains. One record per CDR3 amino acid sequence lists the most common genes and DNA. The authors' filters were not applied to this entry. The sample includes under 800,000 distinct CDR3 sequences, with around 21% observed a single time. The ten largest clones represent 3.6% of the sample.

This clonotype was counted a few times. The antigen it binds to is not known. The record has no base qualities; no much larger clone is one base away. Sequenced sample: blood. The TCR sequence derives from a man aged 70 or older in good health.

DNA sequence: TGTGCCACCAGTGATCACACGGTAGCCAAAAACATTCAGTACTTC. It encodes CATSDHTVAKNIQYF. The chain is encoded by TRBV24-1 joined to TRBJ2-4; no D gene call is confident. The germline V gene sets CDR1 to KGHDR and CDR2 to SFDVKD. Taken from cysteine to phenylalanine, the CDR3 has 15 residues. This entry keeps only the CDR3 DNA: 45 bases, framed from base 1. A distance of 8 bases separates the germline ends of V and J, which lose 3 bases and 0 bases respectively.